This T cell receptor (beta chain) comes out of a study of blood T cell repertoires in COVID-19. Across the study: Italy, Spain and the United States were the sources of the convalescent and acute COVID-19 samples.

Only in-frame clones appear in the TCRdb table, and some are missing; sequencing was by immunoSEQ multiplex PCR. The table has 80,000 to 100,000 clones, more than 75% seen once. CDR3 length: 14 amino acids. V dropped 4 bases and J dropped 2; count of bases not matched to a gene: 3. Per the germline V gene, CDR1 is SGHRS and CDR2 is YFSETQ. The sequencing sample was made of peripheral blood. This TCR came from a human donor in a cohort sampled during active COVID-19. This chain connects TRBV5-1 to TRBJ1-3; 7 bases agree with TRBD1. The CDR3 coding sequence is TGCGCCAGCAGCGGCGGGACAGCTGGAAACACCATATATTTT. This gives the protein CASSGGTAGNTIYF.